This entry concerns a single T cell receptor (beta chain). Its antigen remains unidentified. Between the trimmed V and J ends, which lost 6 bases and 4 bases, there was a span of 14 bases. Per the germline V gene, CDR1 is SNHLY and CDR2 is FYNNEI. The CDR3 runs 14 residues. As to time point: patch test 3, about 24 weeks after DPC sensitization. Specified treatment: therapeutic diphenylcyclopropenone sensitization with weekly scalp DPC. Total RNA came from unfractionated whole blood. The sample originates from a study of human T cells and chemical hapten exposure. General study points: Patch test score was positively correlated with the counts of PT1 expanded TCRs.

Per the study methods: Samples had a median of roughly 100,000 TCRs, ranging 23,224 to 690,600. Each CDR3 protein is one row after TCRdb ran MiXCR on the RACE reads. TCRdb, not the original authors, processed these V and J calls. The sample holds some 38,000 distinct CDR3 sequences, over 7.5% seen once. Sequences were derived from whole blood, sampled in connection with sensitization to the hapten diphenylcyclopropenone (DPC). The TCR was taken from a man between 45 and 60 years old with alopecia areata. Some clones in this sample may be carry-over from other donors' samples. The chain employs TRBV2 and TRBJ2-3; tentatively, D is TRBD2 (5 bases). The CDR3 reads CASSALVVADTQYF. CDR3 in DNA: TGTGCCAGCAGCGCACTAGTCGTCGCAGATACGCAGTATTTT.